These 8 T cell receptor beta chains share one sample of origin, sequenced in a study of T cell responses to AZD1222 COVID-19 vaccine. Only in-frame clones appear in the TCRdb table, and some are missing; sequencing was by immunoSEQ multiplex PCR. Among about 200,000 clones listed, roughly 90% were seen once. The specimen comprised peripheral blood, sampled 28 days after the second AZD1222 dose. The receptors derive from an adult who received the AZD1222 COVID-19 vaccine.

The V and J genes are TRBV4-1 and TRBJ1-5; tentative D call: TRBD1 (5 bases). Looked up from germline, CDR1 is MGHRA and CDR2 is YSYEKL. The CDR3 consists of 14 residues. V was cut by 0 bases and J by 7 bases, with 10 bases left in between. The DNA for the CDR3 is TGCGCCAGCAGCCAAGAGCCAGGGTCACAGCCCCAGCATTTT. Its translation: CASSQEPGSQPQHF.

This chain connects TRBV5-4 to TRBJ2-3; maybe TRBD2 (6 bases). The CDR3 is made up of 13 amino acids. V gave up 2 bases and J gave up 6 bases, with 10 bases separating them. The V gene's germline CDR1 is SGHNT and CDR2 YYREEE (reference sequence). DNA of the CDR3: TGTGCCAGCAGCTTCGGGGGTCGGGATACGCAGTATTTT. Translation: CASSFGGRDTQYF.

The chain carries TRBV23-1 and TRBJ2-2, with D possibly TRBD2 on 6 matching bases. TRBV23-1 is an ORF, and what it does is uncertain. Between the trimmed V and J ends, which lost 6 bases and 6 bases, there was a span of 20 bases. CDR3 length equals 16 residues. Written as DNA, the CDR3 is TGCGCCAGCAGCCCCAGTCGGAGGGGCTGGTCCGGGGAGCTGTTTTTT. Translating it yields CASSPSRRGWSGELFF.

This clone was detected once. The chain combines TRBV4-1 with TRBJ2-5, with 8 positions matching TRBD2. V lost 0 bases to trimming and J lost 5 bases; unmatched junction nucleotides: 8. The CDR3 spans 16 residues. Germline values: CDR1 MGHRA, CDR2 YSYEKL. The CDR3 DNA reads as TGCGCCAGCAGCCAAGATCAACGGGAGGGCGGGGAGACCCAGTACTTC. This encodes CASSQDQREGGETQYF.

The chain uses TRBV4-1 and TRBJ1-6, with D tentatively TRBD1 (5 bases). Germline V gene sequence: CDR1 MGHRA, CDR2 YSYEKL. V lost 7 bases to trimming and J lost 7 bases, with 17 bases between them. The CDR3 runs 15 residues. The CDR3 region has the DNA TGCGCCAGCAAACCCGGGACCGATGGGAATTCACCCCTCCACTTT. Translating it yields CASKPGTDGNSPLHF.

This clone was counted only a few times. This rearrangement joins TRBV10-3 to TRBJ2-7; 12 bases map to TRBD2. The CDR3 contains 13 residues. Per the germline V gene, CDR1 is ENHRY and CDR2 is SYGVKD. Trimming took 10 bases from V and 2 from J; bases not matched to a gene: 3. The CDR3 DNA sequence: TGTGCCACGGGGACTAGCGGGCCCTACGAGCAGTACTTC. Protein: CATGTSGPYEQYF.

This rearrangement joins TRBV3-1 (or the pseudogene TRBV3-2) to TRBJ1-6, with a tentative D call TRBD1 (5 bases). The CDR3 has 14 amino acids. Between the trimmed V and J ends, which lost 1 base and 7 bases, there was a span of 8 bases. Germline assignment: CDR1 LGHDT and CDR2 YNNKEL (reference sequence). The CDR3 reads CASSQGGKNSPLHF. Here the CDR3 DNA reads TGTGCCAGCAGCCAAGGGGGGAAGAATTCACCCCTCCACTTT.

V is TRBV3-1 (or the pseudogene TRBV3-2) and J is TRBJ2-1, with D maybe TRBD2 (5 bases). Trimming left V 7 bases short and J 9 bases short, with 16 bases between. CDR1 LGHDT and CDR2 YNNKEL come from the germline V gene (reference sequence). This CDR3 is 13 amino acids long. This CDR3 reads CASTPIRDAEQFF. The CDR3, as DNA: TGTGCCAGCACCCCAATCCGGGATGCTGAGCAGTTCTTC.